This T cell receptor (beta chain) was captured by sequencing in a study of tissue T cells after allogeneic stem cell transplantation. General study results and limits: Within patients, tissue anatomy strongly shaped TCR repertoire composition.

TCRdb's table, derived via immunoSEQ multiplex PCR, lists solely in-frame clones and lacks some. The sample includes about 21,000 clones, 60% to 80% seen only once; the top ten take roughly 0.41%. A remark on this clone: Its antigen is currently unknown. Gene names are the mouse ones. The read falls 1 residue short of the CDR3 end, and the missing part is taken from the germline J gene.

CDR1 KGHTA and CDR2 FRNEEI come from the germline V gene. The CDR3 is 16 amino acids. V was cut by 2 bases and J by 0 bases, with 12 bases left in between. The clonotype comes from a female BALB/c mouse in good health. These mice share the MHC haplotype H2-d. Material: blood. The V call is TRBV24, the J call TRBJ2-5; no clear D. CDR3 bases read: TGTGCCAGCAGTCTGGGGAAGAGCCAAAACCAAGACACCCAGTAC. It yields the protein CASSLGKSQNQDTQY. The entire CDR3 protein reads CASSLGKSQNQDTQYF.